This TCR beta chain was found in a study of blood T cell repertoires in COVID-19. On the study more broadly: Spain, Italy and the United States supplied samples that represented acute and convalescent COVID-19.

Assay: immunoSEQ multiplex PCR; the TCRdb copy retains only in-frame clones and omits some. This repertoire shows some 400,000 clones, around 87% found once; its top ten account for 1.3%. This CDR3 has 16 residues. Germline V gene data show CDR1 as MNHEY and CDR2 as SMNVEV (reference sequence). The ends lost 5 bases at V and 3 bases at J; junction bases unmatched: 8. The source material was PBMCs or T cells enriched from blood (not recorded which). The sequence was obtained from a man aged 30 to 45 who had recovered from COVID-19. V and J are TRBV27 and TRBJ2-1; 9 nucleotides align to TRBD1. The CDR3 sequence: CASSLRRGQGYNEQFF. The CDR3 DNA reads TGTGCCAGCAGTCTCCGCCGGGGACAGGGCTACAATGAGCAGTTCTTC.